This T cell receptor beta chain was found in a study of blood T cell repertoires in COVID-19. Study-wide background: Samples of COVID-19 (acute and convalescent) were obtained from the United States, Italy and Spain. T cells, B-cell-depleted T cells, or PBMCs provided the cDNA or gDNA that served as material.

Original handling: Estimation of nucleated cell counts relied on the amplification of reference gene primers. Method: immunoSEQ multiplex PCR; TCRdb's copy keeps in-frame clones and lacks some. The V and J calls and the clone size are those of that table, but D and trimming were determined from the DNA. The sample records around 180,000 clones, approximately 90% being singletons. Between the trimmed V and J ends, which lost 0 bases and 1 base, there was a span of 9 bases. The CDR3 runs to 15 residues. Germline loops: CDR1 MNHEY, CDR2 SVGEGT. Sequencing input: peripheral blood. This clonotype was sampled from a human donor in a cohort sampled during active COVID-19. The J gene is TRBJ1-1, the V gene TRBV6-2 or TRBV6-3; D is uncertain. CDR3 bases: TGTGCCAGCAGTTACTCCCAGTCACGGAACACTGAAGCTTTCTTT. It encodes CASSYSQSRNTEAFF.